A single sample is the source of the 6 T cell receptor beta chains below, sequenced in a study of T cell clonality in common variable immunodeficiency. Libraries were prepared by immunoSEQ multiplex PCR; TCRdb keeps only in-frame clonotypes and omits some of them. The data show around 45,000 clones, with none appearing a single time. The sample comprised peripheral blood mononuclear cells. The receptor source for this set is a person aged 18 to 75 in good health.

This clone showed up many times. CDR3 residues: CASSLLAPDTQYF. The sequenced CDR3 bases are TGTGCCAGCAGCCTTCTAGCGCCAGATACG. The chain recombines TRBV7-6 with TRBJ2-3, with D possibly being TRBD2 (6 bases). Read sequence stops 3 residues before the CDR3 end, and the germline J gene provides the missing end. CDR3 length equals 13 residues. Per germline, CDR1 SGHVS and CDR2 FNYEAQ. The V end lost 5 bases, the J end lost 4 bases, and 10 bases lay between the germline ends.

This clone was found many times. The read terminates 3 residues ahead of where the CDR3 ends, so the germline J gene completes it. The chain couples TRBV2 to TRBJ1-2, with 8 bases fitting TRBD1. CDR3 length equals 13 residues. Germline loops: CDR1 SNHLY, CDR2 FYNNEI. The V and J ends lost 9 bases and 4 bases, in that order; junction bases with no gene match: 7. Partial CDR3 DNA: TGTGCCAGGACCCAGGGGGCCTCCTATGGC. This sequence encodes CARTQGASYG. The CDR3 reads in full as CARTQGASYGYTF.

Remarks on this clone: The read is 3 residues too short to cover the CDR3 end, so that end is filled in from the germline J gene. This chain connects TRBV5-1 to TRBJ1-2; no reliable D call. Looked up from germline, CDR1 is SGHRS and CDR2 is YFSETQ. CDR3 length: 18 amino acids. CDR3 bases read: TGCGCCAGCAGCTTGGATTCCGCTGGCAGGCCCCCGACCTACGAC. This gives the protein CASSLDSAGRPPTYD. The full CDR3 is CASSLDSAGRPPTYDYTF.

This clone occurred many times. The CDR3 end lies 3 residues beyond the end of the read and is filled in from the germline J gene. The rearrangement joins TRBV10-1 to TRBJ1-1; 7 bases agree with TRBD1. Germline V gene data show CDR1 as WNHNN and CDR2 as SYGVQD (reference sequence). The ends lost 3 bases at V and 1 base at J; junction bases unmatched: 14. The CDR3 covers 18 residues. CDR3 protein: CASSEPEPTGPWNTEAFF. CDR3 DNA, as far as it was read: TGCGCCAGCAGTGAACCCGAACCGACAGGGCCGTGGAACACTGAA.

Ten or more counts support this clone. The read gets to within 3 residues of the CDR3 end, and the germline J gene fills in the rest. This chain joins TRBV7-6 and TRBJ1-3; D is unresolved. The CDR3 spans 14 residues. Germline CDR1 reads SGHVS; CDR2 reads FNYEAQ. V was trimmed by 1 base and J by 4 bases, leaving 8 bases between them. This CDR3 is CASSLDLGGNTIYF. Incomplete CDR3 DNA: TGTGCCAGCAGCTTAGATTTAGGGGGAAACACC.

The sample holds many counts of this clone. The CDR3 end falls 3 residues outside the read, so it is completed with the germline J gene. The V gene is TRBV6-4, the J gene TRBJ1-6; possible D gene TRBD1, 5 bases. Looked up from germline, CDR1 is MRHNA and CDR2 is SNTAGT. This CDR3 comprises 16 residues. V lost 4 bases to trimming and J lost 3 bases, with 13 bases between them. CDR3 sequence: CASSATGQLYNSPLHF. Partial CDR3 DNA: TGTGCCAGCAGTGCCACAGGCCAACTCTATAATTCACCC.